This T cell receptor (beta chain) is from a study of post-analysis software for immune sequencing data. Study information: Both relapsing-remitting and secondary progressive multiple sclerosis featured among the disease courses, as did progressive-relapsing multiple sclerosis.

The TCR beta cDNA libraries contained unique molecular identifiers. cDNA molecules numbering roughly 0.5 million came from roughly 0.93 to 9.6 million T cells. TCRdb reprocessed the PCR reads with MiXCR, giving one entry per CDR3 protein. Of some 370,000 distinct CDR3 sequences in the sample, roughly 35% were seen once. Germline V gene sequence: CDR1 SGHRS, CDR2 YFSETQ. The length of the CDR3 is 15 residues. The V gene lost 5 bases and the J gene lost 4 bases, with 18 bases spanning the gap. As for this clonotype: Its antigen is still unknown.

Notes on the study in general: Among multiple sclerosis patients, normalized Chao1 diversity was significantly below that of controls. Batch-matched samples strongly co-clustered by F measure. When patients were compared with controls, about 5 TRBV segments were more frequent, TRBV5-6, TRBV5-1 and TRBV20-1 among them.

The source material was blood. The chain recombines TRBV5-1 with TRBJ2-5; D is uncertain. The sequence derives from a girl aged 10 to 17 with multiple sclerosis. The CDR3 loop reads CASSLTSGSLETQYF. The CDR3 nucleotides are TGCGCCAGCAGTTTGACCTCCGGGTCTTTAGAGACCCAGTACTTC.